The rows below give T cell receptor beta chains drawn from one sample of a study of blood T cell repertoires in COVID-19. Using immunoSEQ multiplex PCR, the repertoire was profiled, and TCRdb retains in-frame clones only, with some absent. The table shows approximately 240,000 clones, with 88% occurring only once. The sequenced sample was peripheral blood. Every receptor here comes from a woman between 40 and 50 years old who had recovered from COVID-19. The CDR3 runs from the conserved cysteine through the conserved F or W. Fields, in order: J gene, V gene, D gene, CDR3 DNA, CDR3 protein. A D gene is named only where the DNA matches it firmly.

>TRBJ2-7|TRBV11-3|TRBD1
TGTGCCAGCAGCCCCGGGGTGGACAGGGACTACGAGCAGTACTTC
CASSPGVDRDYEQYF
>TRBJ2-5|TRBV18|TRBD2
TGTGCCAGCTCCGGGACTAGCGGGAGTACGGAAGATTGGACCCAGTACTTC
CASSGTSGSTEDWTQYF
>TRBJ2-7|TRBV30|-
TGTGCCTGGAGTCGCGGTTCCTACGAGCAGTACTTC
CAWSRGSYEQYF
>TRBJ2-3|TRBV6-4|TRBD2
TGTGCCACTCCCCCCCCTCTAGCGGGTGACAACCTACCCACAGATACGCAGTATTTT
CATPPPLAGDNLPTDTQYF
>TRBJ2-3|TRBV7-9|TRBD1
TGTGCCAGCAGCCAGACAGGGATTGGGCCAGATACGCAGTATTTT
CASSQTGIGPDTQYF
>TRBJ1-4|TRBV19|TRBD1
TGTGCCAGTAGCCCGACAGGGACTAATGAAAAACTGTTTTTT
CASSPTGTNEKLFF
>TRBJ2-2|TRBV9|TRBD2
TGTGCCAGCAGCGTAGAGGCGGGAGTCAACACCGGGGAGCTGTTTTTT
CASSVEAGVNTGELFF
>TRBJ2-6|TRBV28|TRBD1
TGTGCCAGCAGTTTCCCGGGACAGGGGACTATCACTGGGGCCAACGTCCTGACTTTC
CASSFPGQGTITGANVLTF
>TRBJ2-3|TRBV5-4|TRBD2
TGTGCCAGCAGTCGTCGGACTAGCGGGGGGGCAGATACGCAGTATTTT
CASSRRTSGGADTQYF
>TRBJ2-5|TRBV19|-
TGTGCCAGTAGTATCAACCGACGAATTGGGGCCCAAGAGACCCAGTACTTC
CASSINRRIGAQETQYF
>TRBJ1-2|TRBV18|-
TGTGCCAGCTCACTCGGCCCAGCCAGGGAGGGTAACTATGGCTACACCTTC
CASSLGPAREGNYGYTF
>TRBJ1-2|TRBV11-2|TRBD1
TGTGCCAGCAGCAATACGGGGACAGGCTATGGCTACACCTTC
CASSNTGTGYGYTF
>TRBJ2-3|TRBV19|TRBD1
TGTGCCAGTAGTATCCTTGGACAGGGGGGTACAGATACGCAGTATTTT
CASSILGQGGTDTQYF
>TRBJ2-7|TRBV25-1|-
TGTGCCAGCAGTGGGAAATCGATCAATCGGGGCTACGAGCAGTACTTC
CASSGKSINRGYEQYF
>TRBJ2-2|TRBV2|-
TGTGCCAGCAGCAACCCGGGACTGTTAGTCACCGGGGAGCTGTTTTTT
CASSNPGLLVTGELFF
>TRBJ2-1|TRBV7-3|-
TGTGCCAGCAGCTTAGCTGTAGAGTACAATGAGCAGTTCTTC
CASSLAVEYNEQFF
>TRBJ2-3|TRBV5-1|TRBD1
TGCGCCAGCAGCTTGGGGGGACAGGGTGTGTCCACTAGCACAGATACGCAGTATTTT
CASSLGGQGVSTSTDTQYF
>TRBJ2-5|TRBV6-5|-
TGTGCCACCACTTCTACGGGAGTCGGGACCCAGTACTTC
CATTSTGVGTQYF
>TRBJ2-7|TRBV30|-
TGTGCCTGGAGTGTAATAAAAACAGGGCAATCGCCCGAGCAGTACTTC
CAWSVIKTGQSPEQYF
>TRBJ2-7|TRBV7-2|TRBD1
TGTGCCAGCAGCCAAAGGACAGGGAATACCTACGAGCAGTACTTC
CASSQRTGNTYEQYF